A selection of T cell receptor beta chains follows, all from one sample in a study of response to subunit inactivated influenza vaccine. TCRdb called the RT-PCR reads again in MiXCR, with one record for every CDR3 protein. Of almost 250,000 distinct CDR3 sequences in the sample, over 9% were seen once. The specimen comprised non-naive T cells sorted from PBMCs, sampled 14 to 15 days before vaccination. These receptor sequences come from a man aged 50 to 60 who received an inactivated influenza vaccine. Both conserved end residues are part of each CDR3.

V gene	CDR3 length	CDR3 protein
TRBV12-3/TRBV12-4	12	CASSLGRYEQYF
TRBV7-2	13	CASSSASPYGYTF
TRBV15	13	CATSRAGQPTQYF
TRBV7-9	11	CASSWDTELFF
TRBV7-8	16	CASSLGEGSGVAPQHF
TRBV5-1	13	CASSYDRVSTQFF
TRBV12-3/TRBV12-4	15	CASSNLGLMNTEAFF
TRBV5-4	16	CASSLGSSGRGDTQYF
TRBV12-3/TRBV12-4	16	CASSDPGQTASYEQYF
TRBV6-1	15	CASSETGLLPYEQYF
TRBV18	16	CASSPPMTGVNTEAFF
TRBV28	14	CASSTGTVSYEQYF
TRBV6-1	15	CASSPWTSGRNEQFF
TRBV28	15	CASSLGLAGGYEQYF
TRBV6-6	12	CASRMRTDTQYF
TRBV15	16	CATSRDLGQGSYEQYF
TRBV29-1	15	CSVQGGFETYNEQFF
TRBV4-2	17	CASSQEGSRGGTDTQYF
TRBV7-3	15	CASSSSGTLSYEQYF
TRBV7-9	14	CASSRAGLGDIQYF
TRBV5-6	13	CASSPRGVYEQYF
TRBV20-1	13	CSAPSGTGETQYF
TRBV18	16	CASSPLGPMFSYEQYF
TRBV3-1	14	CASSQQGLSEKLFF
TRBV4-3	17	CASSQETGPGHNSPLHF
TRBV12-3/TRBV12-4	14	CASSLASNTGELFF
TRBV5-1	15	CASSPGLARTYEQYF
TRBV4-1	16	CASSQPRLASYNEQFF
TRBV20-1	13	CSATGQLPDTQYF
TRBV28	13	CASKTDDIYEQYF
TRBV7-2	14	CASNLGLGHNEQFF
TRBV6-2/TRBV6-3	17	CATRRASGGVYQETQYF
TRBV12-3/TRBV12-4	16	CASTKGPRGIGNTIYF
TRBV11-2	19	CASSPGFPGLAGGNNEQFF
TRBV5-4	14	CASSLKDRVYGYTF
TRBV30	15	CAWRDSGSSTDTQYF
TRBV4-2	17	CASSQDLAGGPSDTQYF
TRBV11-1	17	CASSLAEGGQGDTEAFF
TRBV11-2	15	CASSPGPFRGSPLHF
TRBV6-5	15	CASSYIRGRPNEQFF
TRBV6-4	16	CASRRVGHSANEKLFF
TRBV7-9	15	CASSLAGTWTDTQYF
TRBV20-1	13	CSARELGKYEQYF
TRBV18	14	CASANGINTGELFF